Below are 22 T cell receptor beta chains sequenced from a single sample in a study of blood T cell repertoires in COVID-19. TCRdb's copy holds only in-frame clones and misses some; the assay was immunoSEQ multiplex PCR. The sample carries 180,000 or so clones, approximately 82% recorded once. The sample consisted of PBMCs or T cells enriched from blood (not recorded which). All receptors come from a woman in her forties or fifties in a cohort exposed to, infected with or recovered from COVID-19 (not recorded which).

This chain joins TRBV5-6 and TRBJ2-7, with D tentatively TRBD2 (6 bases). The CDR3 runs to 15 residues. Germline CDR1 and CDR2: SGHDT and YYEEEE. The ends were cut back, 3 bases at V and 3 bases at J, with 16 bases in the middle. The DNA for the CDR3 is TGTGCCAGCAGCTCGAATAGCGGCTACGACTACGAGCAGTACTTC. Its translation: CASSSNSGYDYEQYF. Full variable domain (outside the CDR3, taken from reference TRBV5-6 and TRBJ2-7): DAGVTQSPTHLIKTRGQQVTLRCSPKSGHDTVSWYQQALGQGPQFIFQYYEEEERQRGNFPDRFSGHQFPNYSSELNVNALLLGDSALYLCASSSNSGYDYEQYFGPGTRLTVT.

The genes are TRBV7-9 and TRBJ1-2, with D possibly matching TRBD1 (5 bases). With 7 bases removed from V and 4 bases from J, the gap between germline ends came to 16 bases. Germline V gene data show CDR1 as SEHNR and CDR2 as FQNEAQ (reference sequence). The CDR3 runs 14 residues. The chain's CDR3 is CASKNQGSTYGYTF. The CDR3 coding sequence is TGTGCCAGCAAAAACCAGGGATCTACCTATGGCTACACCTTC.

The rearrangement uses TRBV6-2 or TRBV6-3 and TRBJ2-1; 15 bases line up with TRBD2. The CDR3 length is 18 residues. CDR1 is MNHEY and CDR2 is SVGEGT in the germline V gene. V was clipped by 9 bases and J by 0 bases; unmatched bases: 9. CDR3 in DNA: TGTGCCAGGAGTGTCGGACTAGCGGGGGGGGTCTCCTACAATGAGCAGTTCTTC. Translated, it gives CARSVGLAGGVSYNEQFF.

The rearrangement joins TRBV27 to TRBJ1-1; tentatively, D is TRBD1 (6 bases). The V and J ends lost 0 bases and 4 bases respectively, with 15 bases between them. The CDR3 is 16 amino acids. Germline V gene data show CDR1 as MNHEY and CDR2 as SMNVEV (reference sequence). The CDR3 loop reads CASSLSARGGGTEAFF. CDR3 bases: TGTGCCAGCAGTTTATCGGCCAGGGGCGGGGGCACTGAAGCTTTCTTT.

CDR3 residues: CASSTGRNEQFF. The CDR3, as DNA: TGTGCCAGCAGCACAGGGCGCAATGAGCAGTTCTTC. The chain recombines TRBV6-5 with TRBJ2-1; the D gene is possibly TRBD1 (6 bases). This CDR3 is built from 12 residues. V dropped 6 bases and J dropped 6 bases, with 9 bases sitting between them. Per germline, CDR1 MNHEY and CDR2 SVGAGI.

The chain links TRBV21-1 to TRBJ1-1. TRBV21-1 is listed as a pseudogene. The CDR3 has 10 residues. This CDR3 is CPRTYTEAFF. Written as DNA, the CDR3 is TGTCCTAGAACTTACACTGAAGCTTTCTTT.

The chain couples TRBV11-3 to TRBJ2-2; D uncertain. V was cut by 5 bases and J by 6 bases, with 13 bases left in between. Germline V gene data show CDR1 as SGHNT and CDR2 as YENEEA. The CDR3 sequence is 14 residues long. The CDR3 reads CASSPPGWAGELFF. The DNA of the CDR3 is TGTGCCAGCAGCCCCCCCGGGTGGGCCGGGGAGCTGTTTTTT. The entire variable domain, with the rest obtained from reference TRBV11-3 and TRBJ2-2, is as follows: EAGVVQSPRYKIIEKKQPVAFWCNPISGHNTLYWYLQNLGQGPELLIRYENEEAVDDSQLPKDRFSAERLKGVDSTLKIQPAELGDSAVYLCASSPPGWAGELFFGEGSRLTVL.

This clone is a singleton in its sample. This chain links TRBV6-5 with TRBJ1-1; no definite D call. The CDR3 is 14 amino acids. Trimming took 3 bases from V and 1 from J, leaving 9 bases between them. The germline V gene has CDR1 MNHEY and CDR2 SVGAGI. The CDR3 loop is CASSYSSPNTEAFF. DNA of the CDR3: TGTGCCAGCAGTTATTCGAGTCCGAACACTGAAGCTTTCTTT.

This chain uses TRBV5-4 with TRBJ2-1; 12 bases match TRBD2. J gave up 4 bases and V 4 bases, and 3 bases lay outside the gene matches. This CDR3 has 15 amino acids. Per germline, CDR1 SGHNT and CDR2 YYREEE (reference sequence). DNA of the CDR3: TGTGCCAGCAGCCCTGGGACTAGCGGGTACAATGAGCAGTTCTTC. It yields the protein CASSPGTSGYNEQFF.

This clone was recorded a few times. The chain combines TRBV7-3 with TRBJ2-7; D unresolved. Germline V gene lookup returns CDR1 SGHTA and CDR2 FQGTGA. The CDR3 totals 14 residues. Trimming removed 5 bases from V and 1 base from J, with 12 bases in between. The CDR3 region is CASSPVTDSYEQYF. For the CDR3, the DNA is TGTGCCAGCAGCCCGGTTACAGATTCCTACGAGCAGTACTTC. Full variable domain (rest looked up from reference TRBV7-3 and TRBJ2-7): GAGVSQTPSNKVTEKGKYVELRCDPISGHTALYWYRQSLGQGPEFLIYFQGTGAADDSGLPNDRFFAVRPEGSVSTLKIQRTERGDSAVYLCASSPVTDSYEQYFGPGTRLTVT.

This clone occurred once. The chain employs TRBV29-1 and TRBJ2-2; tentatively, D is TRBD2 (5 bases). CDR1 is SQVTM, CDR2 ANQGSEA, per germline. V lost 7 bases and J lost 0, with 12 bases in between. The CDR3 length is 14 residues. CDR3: CSATGLANTGELFF. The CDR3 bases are TGCAGCGCTACCGGACTGGCGAACACCGGGGAGCTGTTTTTT.

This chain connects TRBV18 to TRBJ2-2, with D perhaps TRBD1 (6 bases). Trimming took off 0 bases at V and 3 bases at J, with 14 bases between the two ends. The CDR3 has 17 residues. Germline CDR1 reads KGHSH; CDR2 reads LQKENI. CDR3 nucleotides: TGTGCCAGCTCACCACCGGATGGGGGCGCGGACACCGGGGAGCTGTTTTTT. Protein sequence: CASSPPDGGADTGELFF.

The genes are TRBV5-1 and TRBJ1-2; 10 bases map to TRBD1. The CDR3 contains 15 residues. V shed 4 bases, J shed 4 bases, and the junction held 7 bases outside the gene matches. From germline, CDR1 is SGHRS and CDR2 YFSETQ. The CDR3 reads CASSRDRGQAYGYTF. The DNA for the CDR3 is TGCGCCAGCAGCCGGGACAGGGGCCAGGCCTATGGCTACACCTTC.

CDR3 bases: TGTGCCACCAGTGAATCCGGGACAGGGGGCAGTTGGGAGCAGTTCTTC. It encodes CATSESGTGGSWEQFF. This sequence joins TRBV24-1 and TRBJ2-1; TRBD1 matches at 12 bases. With 4 bases clipped from V and 10 bases from J, the junction kept 10 bases outside the gene matches. The germline V gene has CDR1 KGHDR and CDR2 SFDVKD. The length of the CDR3 is 16 residues.

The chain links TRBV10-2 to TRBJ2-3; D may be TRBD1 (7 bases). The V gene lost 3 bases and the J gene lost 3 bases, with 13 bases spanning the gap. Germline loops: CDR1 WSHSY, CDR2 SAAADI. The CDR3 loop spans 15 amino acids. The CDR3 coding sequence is TGCGCCAGCAGTGACCCGCCAGGGGGGACAGATACGCAGTATTTT. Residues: CASSDPPGGTDTQYF.

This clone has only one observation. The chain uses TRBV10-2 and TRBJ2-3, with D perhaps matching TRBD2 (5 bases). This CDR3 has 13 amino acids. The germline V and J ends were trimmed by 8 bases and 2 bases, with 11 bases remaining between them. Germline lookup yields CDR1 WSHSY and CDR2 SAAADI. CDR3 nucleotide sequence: TGCGCCAGCGGAGTGGGAGACACAGATACGCAGTATTTT. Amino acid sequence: CASGVGDTDTQYF.

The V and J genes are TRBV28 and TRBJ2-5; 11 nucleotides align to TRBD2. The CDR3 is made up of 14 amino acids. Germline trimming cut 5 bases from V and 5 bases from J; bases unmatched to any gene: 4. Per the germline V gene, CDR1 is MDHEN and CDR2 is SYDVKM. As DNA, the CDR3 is TGTGCCAGCAGTACTAGCGGGAGAGACGAGACCCAGTACTTC. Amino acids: CASSTSGRDETQYF.

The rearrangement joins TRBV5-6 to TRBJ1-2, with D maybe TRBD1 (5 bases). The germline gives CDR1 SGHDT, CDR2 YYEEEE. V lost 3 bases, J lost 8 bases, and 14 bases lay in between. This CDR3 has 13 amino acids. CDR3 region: CASSYTGTSGYTF. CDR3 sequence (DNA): TGTGCCAGCAGCTATACCGGGACTTCGGGCTACACCTTC.

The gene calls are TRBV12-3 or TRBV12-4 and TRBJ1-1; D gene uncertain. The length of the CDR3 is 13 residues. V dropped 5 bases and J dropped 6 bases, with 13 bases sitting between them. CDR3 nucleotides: TGTGCCAGCAGTCTGAGCCAAGCGCCTGAAGCTTTCTTT. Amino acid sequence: CASSLSQAPEAFF.

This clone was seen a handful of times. The CDR3 reads CASRPPGGTYEQYF. The CDR3 bases are TGTGCCAGCAGGCCCCCGGGCGGGACCTACGAGCAGTACTTC. The chain carries TRBV6-5 and TRBJ2-7, with a tentative D call TRBD2 (6 bases). The CDR3 extends over 14 amino acids. Trimming removed 6 bases at V and 2 bases at J, with 14 bases between. Germline CDR1 is MNHEY and CDR2 is SVGAGI.

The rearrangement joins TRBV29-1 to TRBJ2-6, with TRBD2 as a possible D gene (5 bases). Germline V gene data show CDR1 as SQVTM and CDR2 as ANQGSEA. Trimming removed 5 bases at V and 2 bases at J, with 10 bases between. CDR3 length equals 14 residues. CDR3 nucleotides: TGCAGCGTTTCGGGGAAAACTGGGGCCAACGTCCTGACTTTC. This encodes CSVSGKTGANVLTF.

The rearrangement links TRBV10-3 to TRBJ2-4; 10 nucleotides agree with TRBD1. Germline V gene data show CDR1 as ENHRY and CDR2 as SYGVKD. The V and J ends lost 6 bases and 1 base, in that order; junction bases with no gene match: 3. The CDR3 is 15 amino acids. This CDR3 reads CAISPGQGAKNIQYF. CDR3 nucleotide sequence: TGTGCCATCAGCCCGGGACAGGGGGCCAAAAACATTCAGTACTTC.